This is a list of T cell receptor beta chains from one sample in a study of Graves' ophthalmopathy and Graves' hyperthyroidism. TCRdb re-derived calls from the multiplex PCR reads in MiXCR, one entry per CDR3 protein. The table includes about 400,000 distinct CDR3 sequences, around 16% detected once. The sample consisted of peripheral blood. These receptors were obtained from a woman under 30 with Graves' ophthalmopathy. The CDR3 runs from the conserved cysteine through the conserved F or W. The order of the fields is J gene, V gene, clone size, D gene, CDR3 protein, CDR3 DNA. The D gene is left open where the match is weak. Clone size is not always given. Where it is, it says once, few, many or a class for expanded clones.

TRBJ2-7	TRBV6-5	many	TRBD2	CASSYEGTSGREQYF	TGTGCCAGCAGTTACGAGGGGACTAGCGGGAGGGAGCAGTACTTC
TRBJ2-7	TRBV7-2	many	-	CASSSDRVTYEQYF	TGTGCCAGCAGCTCCGACAGAGTTACCTACGAGCAGTACTTC
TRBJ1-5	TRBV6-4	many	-	CASSPLGSGLLGQPQHF	TGTGCCAGCAGTCCACTTGGGTCAGGGTTACTGGGTCAGCCCCAGCATTTT
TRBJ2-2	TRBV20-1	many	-	CSARGGGNTGELFF	TGCAGTGCTAGAGGGGGCGGTAACACCGGGGAGCTGTTTTTT
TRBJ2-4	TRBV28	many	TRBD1	CASSLPAGTGGAKNIQYF	TGTGCCAGCAGTTTACCGGCCGGGACAGGGGGGGCCAAAAACATTCAGTACTTC
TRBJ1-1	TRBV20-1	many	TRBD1	CSAGTAEAFF	TGCAGTGCTGGGACAGCTGAAGCTTTCTTT
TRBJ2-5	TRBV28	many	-	CASSLRDALKETQYF	TGTGCCAGCAGTTTGCGGGACGCCTTAAAAGAGACCCAGTACTTC
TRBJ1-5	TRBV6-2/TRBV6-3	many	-	CASSLIRGQPQHF	TGTGCCAGCAGTTTGATCAGGGGACAGCCCCAGCATTTT
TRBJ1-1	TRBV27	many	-	CVKGISGAGEAFF	TGTGTTAAGGGCATCTCAGGGGCGGGTGAAGCTTTCTTT
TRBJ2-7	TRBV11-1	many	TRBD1	CASLKSGTGVLYEQYF	TGTGCCAGCCTCAAGTCGGGGACAGGGGTCTTATACGAGCAGTACTTC
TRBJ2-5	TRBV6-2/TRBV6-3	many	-	CASSRSRRDRPWETQYF	TGTGCCAGCAGCCGATCCCGGAGGGACCGTCCGTGGGAGACCCAGTACTTC
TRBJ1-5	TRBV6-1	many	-	CASRPRGGGQPQHF	TGTGCCAGCCGTCCTAGGGGTGGGGGTCAGCCCCAGCATTTT
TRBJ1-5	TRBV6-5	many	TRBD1	CASKDRVNQPQHF	TGTGCCAGCAAGGACAGGGTCAATCAGCCCCAGCATTTT
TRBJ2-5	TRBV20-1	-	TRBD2	CSAPGPSGGGTQYF	TGCAGTGCTCCTGGTCCTAGCGGGGGGGGGACCCAGTACTTC
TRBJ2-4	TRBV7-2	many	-	CASSLLGPNQNIQYF	TGTGCCAGCAGCCTACTAGGGCCAAACCAAAACATTCAGTACTTC
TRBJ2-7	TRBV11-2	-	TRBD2	CASSWRGYEQYF	TGTGCCAGCAGCTGGCGGGGGTACGAGCAGTACTTC
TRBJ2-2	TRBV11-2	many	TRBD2	CASTLPPGLVGGSGELFF	TGTGCCAGCACTCTTCCCCCCGGACTAGTGGGGGGATCCGGGGAGCTGTTTTTT
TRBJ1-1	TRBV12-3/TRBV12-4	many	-	CASSSLIGRARAFF	TGTGCCAGCAGTTCGCTAATCGGACGGGCCCGAGCTTTCTTT
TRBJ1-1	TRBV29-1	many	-	CSVEWPTEAFF	TGCAGCGTTGAGTGGCCCACTGAAGCTTTCTTT
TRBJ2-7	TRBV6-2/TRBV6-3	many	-	CASREHGSGEQYF	TGTGCCAGCAGAGAACACGGTTCAGGGGAGCAGTACTTC
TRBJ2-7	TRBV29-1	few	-	CSALAGHSYEQYF	TGCAGCGCCCTAGCAGGGCACTCTTACGAGCAGTACTTC
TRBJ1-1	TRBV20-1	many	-	CSAGARTEAFF	TGCAGTGCCGGGGCTCGCACTGAAGCTTTCTTT
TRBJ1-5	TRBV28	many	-	CASSLWGKDQPQHF	TGTGCCAGCAGTTTGTGGGGTAAAGATCAGCCCCAGCATTTT
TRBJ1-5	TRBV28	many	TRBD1	CASSLPGQANQPQHF	TGTGCCAGCAGTTTACCGGGACAGGCTAATCAGCCCCAGCATTTT
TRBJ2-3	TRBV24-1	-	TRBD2	CATSELLLFWTSVVGDTQYF	TGTGCCACCAGTGAGCTCCTCCTTTTTTGGACTAGCGTGGTTGGGGATACGCAGTATTTT
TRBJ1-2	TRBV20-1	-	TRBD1	CSASTDRGVHGYTF	TGCAGTGCTTCAACGGACAGGGGGGTACATGGCTACACCTTC
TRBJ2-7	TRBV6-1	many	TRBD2	CASRGAASGRLEEVF	TGTGCCAGCAGGGGGGCGGCTAGCGGGAGGCTGGAAGAGGTCTTC
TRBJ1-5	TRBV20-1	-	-	CSARGRGSKGNQPQHF	TGCAGTGCTAGAGGGAGGGGAAGTAAAGGCAATCAGCCCCAGCATTTT
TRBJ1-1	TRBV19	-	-	CASSIGRSPGRGNTEAFF	TGTGCCAGTAGTATCGGTCGGTCCCCAGGGAGGGGGAACACTGAAGCTTTCTTT
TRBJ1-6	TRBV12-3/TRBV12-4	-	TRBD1	CASSSQGITNNSPLHF	TGTGCCAGCAGCTCACAGGGGATAACTAATAATTCACCCCTCCACTTT
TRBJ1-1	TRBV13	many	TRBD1	CASSLGAGGASVTEAFF	TGTGCCAGCAGCTTAGGGGCAGGGGGCGCGTCTGTCACTGAAGCTTTCTTT
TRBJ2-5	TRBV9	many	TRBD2	CASSPSVLAGGGYQETQYF	TGTGCCAGCAGCCCCAGCGTCCTAGCGGGGGGCGGGTACCAAGAGACCCAGTACTTC
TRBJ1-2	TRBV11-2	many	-	CASSRGGANYGYTF	TGTGCCAGCAGCCGGGGAGGAGCTAACTATGGCTACACCTTC